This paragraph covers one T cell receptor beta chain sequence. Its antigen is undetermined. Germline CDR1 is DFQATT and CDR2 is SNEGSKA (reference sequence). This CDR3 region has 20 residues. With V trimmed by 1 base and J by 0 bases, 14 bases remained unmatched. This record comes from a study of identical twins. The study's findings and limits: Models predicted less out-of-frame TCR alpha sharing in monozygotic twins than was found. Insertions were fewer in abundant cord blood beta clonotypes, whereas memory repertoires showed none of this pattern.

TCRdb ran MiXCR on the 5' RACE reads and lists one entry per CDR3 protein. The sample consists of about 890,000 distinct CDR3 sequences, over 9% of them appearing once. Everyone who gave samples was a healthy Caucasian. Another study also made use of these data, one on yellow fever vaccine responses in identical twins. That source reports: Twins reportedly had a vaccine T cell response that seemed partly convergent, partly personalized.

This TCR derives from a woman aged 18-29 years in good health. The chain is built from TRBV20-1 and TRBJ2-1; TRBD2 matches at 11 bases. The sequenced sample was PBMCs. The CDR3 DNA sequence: TGCAGTGCTAGAGGCCCTACCGGGACTAGCGGCCAGAGCTCCTACAATGAGCAGTTCTTC. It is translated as CSARGPTGTSGQSSYNEQFF.